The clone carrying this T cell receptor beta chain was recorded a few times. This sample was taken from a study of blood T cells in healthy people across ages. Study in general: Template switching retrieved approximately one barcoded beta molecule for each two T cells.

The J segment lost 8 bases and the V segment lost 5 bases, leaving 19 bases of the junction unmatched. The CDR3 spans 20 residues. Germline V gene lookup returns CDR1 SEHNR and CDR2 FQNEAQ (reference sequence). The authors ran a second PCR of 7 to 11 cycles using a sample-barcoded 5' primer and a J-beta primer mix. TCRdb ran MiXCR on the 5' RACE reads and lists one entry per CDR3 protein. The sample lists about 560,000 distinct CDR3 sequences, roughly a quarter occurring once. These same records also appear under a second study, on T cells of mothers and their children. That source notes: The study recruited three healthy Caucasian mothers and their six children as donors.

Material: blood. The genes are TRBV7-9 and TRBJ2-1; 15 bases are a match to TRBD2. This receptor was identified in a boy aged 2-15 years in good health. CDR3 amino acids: CASSPIGQGGLAGGRYEQFF. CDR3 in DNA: TGTGCCAGCAGCCCGATTGGGCAGGGGGGACTAGCGGGAGGCAGATATGAGCAGTTCTTC.